The 29 T cell receptor beta chains below all came from one sample that was sequenced in a study of blood T cell repertoires in COVID-19. This table comes from immunoSEQ multiplex PCR, and its TCRdb copy is limited to in-frame clones, with some not included. The sample includes around 40,000 clones, 75% to 90% of them seen just once. The sequenced material came from peripheral blood. These TCRs come from a man in his fifties with active COVID-19.

The V call is TRBV11-2, the J call TRBJ2-2, with 7 bases lining up with TRBD1. The CDR3 spans 14 residues. In germline, CDR1 is SGHAT, CDR2 FQNNGV. Trimming cost V 5 bases and J 7 bases; bases outside gene matches: 7. This chain's CDR3 is CASSQTGINGELFF. DNA for the CDR3: TGTGCCAGCAGCCAGACAGGGATTAACGGGGAGCTGTTTTTT.

This sequence joins TRBV7-9 and TRBJ2-7; D might be TRBD1 (5 bases). This CDR3 region has 15 residues. Deletions cut 7 bases from V and 3 bases from J, with 19 bases between. Germline-derived CDR1 and CDR2 are SEHNR and FQNEAQ (reference sequence). DNA of the CDR3: TGTGCCAGCACCCCCCTGGGGCAGGGAAACTACGAGCAGTACTTC. Encoded protein: CASTPLGQGNYEQYF.

This chain connects TRBV7-6 to TRBJ2-7, with 10 bases identical to TRBD2. Trimming removed 0 bases from V and 0 bases from J; junction bases left unmatched: 2. The CDR3 is made up of 16 amino acids. CDR1 and CDR2 (germline): SGHVS, FNYEAQ. The CDR3 DNA reads as TGTGCCAGCAGCTTAGCCCCTAGCGGGGGCTCCTACGAGCAGTACTTC. It is translated as CASSLAPSGGSYEQYF.

The chain is built from TRBV6-1 and TRBJ2-5; no reliable D call. CDR3 length: 17 residues. The germline V gene has CDR1 MNHNS and CDR2 SASEGT. V was cut by 4 bases and J by 0 bases, with 18 bases left in between. CDR3 sequence (DNA): TGTGCCAGCAGTGCCTCCCGATGGGCCCTGTACCAAGAGACCCAGTACTTC. It specifies CASSASRWALYQETQYF.

This chain links TRBV7-2 with TRBJ1-2, with a weak D call TRBD1 (5 bases). Germline CDR1 and CDR2: SGHTA and FQGNSA. The CDR3 length is 14 residues. Trimming took 3 bases from V and 6 from J, leaving 14 bases between them. CDR3 bases: TGTGCCAGCAGCTTGAGGAACAGGTTGGATGGCTACACCTTC. As protein: CASSLRNRLDGYTF.

The chain has TRBV18 and TRBJ2-1; 12 bases are a match to TRBD2. The V gene's germline CDR1 is KGHSH and CDR2 LQKENI. CDR3 length equals 20 residues. The J segment lost 4 bases and the V segment lost 0 bases, leaving 13 bases of the junction unmatched. CDR3: CASSPPLAGPSGREYNEQFF. The CDR3 DNA sequence: TGTGCCAGCTCACCACCGTTGGCAGGTCCTAGCGGGAGGGAATACAATGAGCAGTTCTTC.

V and J are TRBV19 and TRBJ2-7; 10 nucleotides agree with TRBD1. V trimming: 7 bases; J trimming: 4 bases; junction bases outside the gene matches: 13. The CDR3 is made up of 16 amino acids. From germline, CDR1 is LNHDA and CDR2 SQIVND (reference sequence). CDR3 region: CASTKKPGQGKYEQYF. Here the CDR3 DNA reads TGTGCCAGTACCAAGAAACCGGGACAGGGGAAATACGAGCAGTACTTC.

The genes are TRBV28 and TRBJ2-7; 9 bases line up with TRBD1. Unmatched junction bases numbered 6, after V lost 5 bases and J lost 4 bases. Germline lookup yields CDR1 MDHEN and CDR2 SYDVKM. This CDR3 contains 14 residues. The CDR3 sequence: CASSNRGLMYEQYF. The CDR3 nucleotides are TGTGCCAGCAGTAACAGGGGGCTGATGTACGAGCAGTACTTC.

The chain combines TRBV9 with TRBJ2-7, with D tentatively TRBD1 (6 bases). V dropped 3 bases and J dropped 2 bases, with 12 bases sitting between them. The length of the CDR3 is 14 residues. In germline, CDR1 is SGDLS, CDR2 YYNGEE. For the CDR3, the DNA is TGTGCCAGCAGCGCCCGGGACAACCCCTACGAGCAGTACTTC. It translates to CASSARDNPYEQYF.

V is TRBV27 and J is TRBJ2-3; TRBD2 agrees at 12 bases. Germline trimming cut 2 bases from V and 4 bases from J; bases unmatched to any gene: 7. The CDR3 is made up of 17 amino acids. Germline-derived CDR1 and CDR2 are MNHEY and SMNVEV (reference sequence). The CDR3 sequence is CASSLRLAGEVSDTQYF. CDR3 DNA sequence: TGTGCCAGCAGTTTAAGACTAGCGGGGGAGGTATCAGATACGCAGTATTTT.

This clone was detected a few times. V gene TRBV7-2 combines with J gene TRBJ2-7; D not certain. CDR1 is SGHTA and CDR2 is FQGNSA in the germline V gene. Trimming cost V 5 bases and J 1 base, with 6 bases left between them. CDR3 size: 12 residues. The CDR3 DNA reads as TGTGCCAGCAGCCCCGGGTCCTACGAGCAGTACTTC. This translates into CASSPGSYEQYF.

This clone was observed once. The chain combines TRBV21-1 with TRBJ2-5; the tabulated D call, TRBD1, remains unverified against the DNA. TRBV21-1 is assigned pseudogene status. This CDR3 has 17 residues. The CDR3 spells CASSKHSGQGGIETQYF. In nucleotides, the CDR3 is TGTGCCAGCAGCAAACATTCGGGACAGGGTGGGATAGAGACCCAGTACTTC.

This chain uses TRBV6-2 or TRBV6-3 with TRBJ2-7; 8 bases line up with TRBD2. Germline lookup yields CDR1 MNHEY and CDR2 SVGEGT. V lost 5 bases, J lost 0 bases, and 3 bases stayed unmatched. The CDR3 length is 14 residues. CDR3 loop: CASSRAGASYEQYF. The CDR3 DNA reads as TGTGCCAGCAGTCGAGCGGGGGCCTCCTACGAGCAGTACTTC.

This chain joins TRBV6-6 and TRBJ1-3; weak D call: TRBD1 (5 bases). This CDR3 spans 14 amino acids. The germline V and J ends were trimmed by 4 bases and 6 bases, with 13 bases remaining between them. Germline loops: CDR1 MNHNY, CDR2 SVGAGI (reference sequence). CDR3 nucleotide sequence: TGTGCCAGCAGTTCCAGGGTAGTGGAAAACACCATATATTTT. It specifies CASSSRVVENTIYF.

The chain couples TRBV7-6 to TRBJ2-2; D might be TRBD1 (6 bases). Germline-derived CDR1 and CDR2 are SGHVS and FNYEAQ. The CDR3 runs to 15 residues. The ends were cut back, 2 bases at V and 7 bases at J, with 14 bases in the middle. The CDR3 is CASSLSQGYNGELFF. In DNA, the CDR3 is TGTGCCAGCAGCTTATCACAGGGCTATAACGGGGAGCTGTTTTTT.

The genes are TRBV4-2 and TRBJ1-1; 10 bases are a match to TRBD1. With V trimmed by 0 bases and J by 5 bases, 6 bases remained unmatched. CDR3 length: 16 residues. CDR1 is LGHNA, CDR2 YNFKEQ, per germline. CDR3 sequence reads: CASSQEWGQGTTEAFF. CDR3 coding DNA: TGTGCCAGCAGCCAAGAATGGGGACAGGGGACAACTGAAGCTTTCTTT.

The J gene is TRBJ1-4, the V gene TRBV6-5, with TRBD1 matching 7 bases. Germline V gene data show CDR1 as MNHEY and CDR2 as SVGAGI. V shed 0 bases, J shed 10 bases, and the junction held 11 bases outside the gene matches. The CDR3 has 16 amino acids. The CDR3 loop is CASSYSERGRRGKLFF. The CDR3 nucleotides are TGTGCCAGCAGTTACTCTGAGAGGGGGCGCCGGGGAAAACTGTTTTTT.

The chain has TRBV11-1 and TRBJ1-5, with D hard to call. With 8 bases removed from V and 4 bases from J, the gap between germline ends came to 12 bases. The CDR3 sequence is 13 residues long. CDR1 is SGHAT and CDR2 is FQDESV in the germline V gene (reference sequence). This CDR3 is CASGMDFNQPQHF. In DNA form, the CDR3 reads TGTGCCAGCGGGATGGACTTTAATCAGCCCCAGCATTTT.

This chain connects TRBV27 to TRBJ2-7, with 10 positions matching TRBD1. The V gene's germline CDR1 is MNHEY and CDR2 SMNVEV (reference sequence). CDR3 length: 16 amino acids. CDR3 loop: CERPGQGTGRAYEQYF. The CDR3 region has the DNA TGTGAAAGACCGGGACAGGGGACCGGGAGAGCCTACGAGCAGTACTTC.

The chain employs TRBV5-6 and TRBJ2-1, with TRBD2 identical over 10 bases. J lost 7 bases, V lost 4 bases, and 2 bases had no gene match. Germline assignment: CDR1 SGHDT and CDR2 YYEEEE. The CDR3 is 13 amino acids. CDR3 loop: CASSLSGRNEQFF. The CDR3 region has the DNA TGTGCCAGCAGCCTTAGCGGGAGGAATGAGCAGTTCTTC.

This clone was seen a handful of times. Here the CDR3 reads CASSQVTGKLFF. The CDR3 bases are TGTGCCAGCAGCCAAGTCACAGGGAAACTGTTTTTT. V is TRBV12-3 or TRBV12-4 and J is TRBJ1-4; D is possibly TRBD1 (6 bases). CDR3 length: 12 amino acids. The ends were cut back, 6 bases at V and 11 bases at J, with 13 bases in the middle.

The J gene is TRBJ2-2, the V gene TRBV30, with 16 nucleotides matching TRBD2. CDR1 and CDR2 (germline): GTSNPN, SVGIG (reference sequence). Trimming took 5 bases from V and 3 from J; bases not matched to a gene: 3. The CDR3 covers 16 residues. The CDR3 DNA is TGTGCCTGGTCGGGACTAGCGGGAGGGCACACCGGGGAGCTGTTTTTT. Amino acids: CAWSGLAGGHTGELFF.

This sequence joins TRBV7-8 and TRBJ1-4; TRBD1 agrees at 9 bases. V trimming: 5 bases; J trimming: 8 bases; junction bases outside the gene matches: 15. The CDR3 length is 17 residues. Germline values: CDR1 SGHVS, CDR2 FQNEAQ. The CDR3 coding sequence is TGTGCCAGCAGCCCACCGGGACAGGGAAAAGTTCGAGAAAAACTGTTTTTT. Its translation is CASSPPGQGKVREKLFF.

V usage is TRBV14 and J usage is TRBJ2-5; D is uncertain. This CDR3 spans 14 amino acids. Looked up from germline, CDR1 is SGHDN and CDR2 is FVKESK. The germline V and J ends were trimmed by 4 bases and 5 bases, with 14 bases remaining between them. CDR3 residues: CASSLYQNLETQYF. CDR3 nucleotides: TGTGCCAGCAGCCTCTATCAAAATTTGGAGACCCAGTACTTC.

The chain employs TRBV29-1 and TRBJ2-5; perhaps TRBD2 as D (5 bases). Per germline, CDR1 SQVTM and CDR2 ANQGSEA. V was pared by 7 bases and J by 5 bases, with 11 bases between. The CDR3 length is 11 residues. CDR3 coding DNA: TGCAGCGCCCGGGATATGGAGACCCAGTACTTC. It translates to CSARDMETQYF. Combining the CDR3 with reference TRBV29-1 and TRBJ2-5 gives the whole variable domain SAVISQKPSRDICQRGTSLTIQCQVDSQVTMMFWYRQQPGQSLTLIATANQGSEATYESGFVIDKFPISRPNLTFSTLTVSNMSPEDSSIYLCSARDMETQYFGPGTRLLVL.

The V call is TRBV7-9, the J call TRBJ2-2; 14 bases agree with TRBD2. The CDR3 consists of 16 residues. The J segment lost 6 bases and the V segment lost 5 bases, leaving 5 bases of the junction unmatched. CDR1 is SEHNR and CDR2 is FQNEAQ in the germline V gene (reference sequence). As DNA, the CDR3 is TGTGCCAGCAGCCCCGGGACTAGCGGGAGCGCCGGGGAGCTGTTTTTT. Translated, it gives CASSPGTSGSAGELFF.

This chain uses TRBV7-9 with TRBJ2-2; tentatively, D is TRBD1 (6 bases). The germline V gene encodes CDR1 SEHNR and CDR2 FQNEAQ (reference sequence). The CDR3 is made up of 15 amino acids. V was clipped by 4 bases and J by 6 bases, with 15 bases between them. This CDR3 reads CASSSTGTAPGELFF. The CDR3 DNA is TGTGCCAGCAGCTCTACAGGGACCGCACCCGGGGAGCTGTTTTTT.

The chain carries TRBV7-9 and TRBJ2-7; D unclear. The CDR3 has 11 residues. In germline, CDR1 is SEHNR, CDR2 FQNEAQ (reference sequence). V was cut by 3 bases and J by 5 bases, with 5 bases left in between. CDR3 coding DNA: TGTGCCAGCAGCTTCACAGACGAGCAGTACTTC. Protein: CASSFTDEQYF.

Concerning this clone: Different DNA sequences within this sample yield the same CDR3. The chain links TRBV27 to TRBJ1-5; D call uncertain. CDR3 size: 13 residues. From germline, CDR1 is MNHEY and CDR2 SMNVEV (reference sequence). Trimming took 5 bases from V and 2 from J, leaving 7 bases between them. DNA of the CDR3: TGTGCCAGCAGTCTGGCGGGCAATCAGCCCCAGCATTTT. Its protein product is CASSLAGNQPQHF.